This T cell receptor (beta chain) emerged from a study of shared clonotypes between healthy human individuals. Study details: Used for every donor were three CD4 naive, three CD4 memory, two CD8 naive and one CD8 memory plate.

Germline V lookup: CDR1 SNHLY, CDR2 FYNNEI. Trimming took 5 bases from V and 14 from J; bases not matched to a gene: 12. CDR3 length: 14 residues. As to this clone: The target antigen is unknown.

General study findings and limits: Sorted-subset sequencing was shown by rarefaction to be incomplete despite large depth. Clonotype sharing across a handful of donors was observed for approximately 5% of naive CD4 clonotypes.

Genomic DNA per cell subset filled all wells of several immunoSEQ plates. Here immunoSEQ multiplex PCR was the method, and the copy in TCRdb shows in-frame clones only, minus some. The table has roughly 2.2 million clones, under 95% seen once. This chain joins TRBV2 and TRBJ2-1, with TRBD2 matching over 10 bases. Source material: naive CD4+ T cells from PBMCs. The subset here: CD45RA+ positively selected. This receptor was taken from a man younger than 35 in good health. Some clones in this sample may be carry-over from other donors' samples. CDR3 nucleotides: TGTGCCAGCAGTTCTAGCGGGAGTATAGGGGGGGAGTTCTTC. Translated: CASSSSGSIGGEFF.